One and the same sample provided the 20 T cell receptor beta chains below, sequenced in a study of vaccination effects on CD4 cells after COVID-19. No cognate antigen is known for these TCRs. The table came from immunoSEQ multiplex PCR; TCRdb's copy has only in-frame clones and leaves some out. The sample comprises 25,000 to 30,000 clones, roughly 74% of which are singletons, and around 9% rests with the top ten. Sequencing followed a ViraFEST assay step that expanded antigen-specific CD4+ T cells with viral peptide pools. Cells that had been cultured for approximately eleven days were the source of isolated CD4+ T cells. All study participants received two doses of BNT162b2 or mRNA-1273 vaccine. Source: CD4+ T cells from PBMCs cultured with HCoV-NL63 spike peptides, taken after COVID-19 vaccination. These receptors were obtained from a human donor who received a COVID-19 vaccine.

As DNA, the CDR3 is TGTGCCACCAGTGATTTTCTAGCGGGGGGCACAGATACGCAGTATTTT. Translation gives CATSDFLAGGTDTQYF. The rearrangement joins TRBV24-1 to TRBJ2-3; 10 bases match TRBD2. Trimming at V came to 1 base and at J to 1 base, leaving 1 base not matched to a gene. CDR1 and CDR2 (germline): KGHDR, SFDVKD. This CDR3 comprises 16 residues.

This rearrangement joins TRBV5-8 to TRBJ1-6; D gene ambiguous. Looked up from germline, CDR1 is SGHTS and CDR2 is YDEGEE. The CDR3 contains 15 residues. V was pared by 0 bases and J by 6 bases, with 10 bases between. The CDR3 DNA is TGTGCCAGCAGCTTGGCCGAGGCCCTTAATTCACCCCTCCACTTT. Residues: CASSLAEALNSPLHF.

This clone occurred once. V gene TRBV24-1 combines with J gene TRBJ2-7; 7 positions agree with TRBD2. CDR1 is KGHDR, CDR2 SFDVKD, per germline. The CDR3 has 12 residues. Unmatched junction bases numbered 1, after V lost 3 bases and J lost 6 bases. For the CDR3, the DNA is TGTGCCACCAGTGATGGACTAGGCGAGCAGTACTTC. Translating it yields CATSDGLGEQYF.

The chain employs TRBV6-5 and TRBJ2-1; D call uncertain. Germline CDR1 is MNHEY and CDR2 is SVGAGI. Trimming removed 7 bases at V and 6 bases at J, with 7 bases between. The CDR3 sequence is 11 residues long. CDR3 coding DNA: TGTGCCAGCAAGGATGGCAATGAGCAGTTCTTC. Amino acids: CASKDGNEQFF.

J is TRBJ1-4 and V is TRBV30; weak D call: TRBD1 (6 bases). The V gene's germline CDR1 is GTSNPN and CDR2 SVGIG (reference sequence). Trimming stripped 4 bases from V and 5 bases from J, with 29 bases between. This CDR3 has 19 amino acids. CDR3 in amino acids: CAWNGGPRAHTGPNEKLFF. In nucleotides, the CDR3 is TGTGCCTGGAACGGGGGCCCTCGGGCCCATACAGGCCCCAATGAAAAACTGTTTTTT.

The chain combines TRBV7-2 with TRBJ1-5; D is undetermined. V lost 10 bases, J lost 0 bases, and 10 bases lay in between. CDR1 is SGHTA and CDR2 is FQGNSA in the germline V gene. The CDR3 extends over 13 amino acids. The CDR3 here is CATSRNSNQPQHF. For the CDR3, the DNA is TGTGCCACCTCTAGGAATAGCAATCAGCCCCAGCATTTT. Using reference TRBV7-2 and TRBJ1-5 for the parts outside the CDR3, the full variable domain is GAGVSQSPSNKVTEKGKDVELRCDPISGHTALYWYRQSLGQGLEFLIYFQGNSAPDKSGLPSDRFSAERTGGSVSTLTIQRTQQEDSAVYLCATSRNSNQPQHFGDGTRLSIL.

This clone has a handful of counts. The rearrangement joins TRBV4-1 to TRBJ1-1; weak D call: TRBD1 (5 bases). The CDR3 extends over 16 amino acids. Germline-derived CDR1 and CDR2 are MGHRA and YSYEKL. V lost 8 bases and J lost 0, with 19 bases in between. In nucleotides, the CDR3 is TGCGCCAGCCGCGGGGAGGGTGGGGGAATGAACACTGAAGCTTTCTTT. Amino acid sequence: CASRGEGGGMNTEAFF.

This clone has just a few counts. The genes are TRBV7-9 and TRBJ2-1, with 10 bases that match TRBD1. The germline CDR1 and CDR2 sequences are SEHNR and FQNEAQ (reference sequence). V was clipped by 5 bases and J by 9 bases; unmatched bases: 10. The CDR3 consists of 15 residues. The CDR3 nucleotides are TGTGCCAGCAGCCTCGGGACAGGGGATTCCGGTGAGCAGTTCTTC. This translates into CASSLGTGDSGEQFF.

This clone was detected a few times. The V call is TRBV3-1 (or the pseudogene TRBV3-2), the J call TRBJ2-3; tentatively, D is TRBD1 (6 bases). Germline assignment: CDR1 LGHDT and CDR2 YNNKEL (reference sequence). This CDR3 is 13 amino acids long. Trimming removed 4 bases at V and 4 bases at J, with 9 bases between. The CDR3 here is CASSRKGADTQYF. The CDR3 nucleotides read TGTGCCAGCAGCCGTAAGGGGGCAGATACGCAGTATTTT.

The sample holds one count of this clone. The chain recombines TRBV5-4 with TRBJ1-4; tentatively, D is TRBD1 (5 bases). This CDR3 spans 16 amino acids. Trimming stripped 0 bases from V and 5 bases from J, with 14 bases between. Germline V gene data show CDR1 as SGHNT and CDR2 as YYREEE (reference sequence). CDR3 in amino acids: CASSLDGGMSNEKLFF. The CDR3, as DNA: TGTGCCAGCAGCTTGGACGGGGGGATGTCAAATGAAAAACTGTTTTTT.

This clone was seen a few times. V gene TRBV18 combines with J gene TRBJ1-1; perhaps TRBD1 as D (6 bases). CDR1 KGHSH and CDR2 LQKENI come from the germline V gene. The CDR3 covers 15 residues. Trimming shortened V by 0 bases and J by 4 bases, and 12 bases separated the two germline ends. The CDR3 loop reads CASSPPGQISTEAFF. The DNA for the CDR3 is TGTGCCAGCTCACCACCAGGACAGATCAGCACTGAAGCTTTCTTT.

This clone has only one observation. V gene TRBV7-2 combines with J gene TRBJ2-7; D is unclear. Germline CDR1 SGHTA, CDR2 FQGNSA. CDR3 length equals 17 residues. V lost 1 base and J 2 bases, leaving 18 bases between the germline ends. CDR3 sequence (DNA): TGTGCCAGCAGCTTAGGGGTAGGTCGCGAGGTTGCCTACGAGCAGTACTTC. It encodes CASSLGVGREVAYEQYF.

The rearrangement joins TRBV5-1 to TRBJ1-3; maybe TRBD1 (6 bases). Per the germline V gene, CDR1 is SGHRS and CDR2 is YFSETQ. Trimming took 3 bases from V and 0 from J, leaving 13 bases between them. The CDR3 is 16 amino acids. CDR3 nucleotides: TGCGCCAGCAGCTGGGACACCCGAAACTCTGGAAACACCATATATTTT. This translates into CASSWDTRNSGNTIYF.

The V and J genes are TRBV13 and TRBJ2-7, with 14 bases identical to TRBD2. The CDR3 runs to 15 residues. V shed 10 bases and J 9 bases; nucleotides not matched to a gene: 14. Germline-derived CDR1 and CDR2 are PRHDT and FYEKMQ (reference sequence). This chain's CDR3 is CATDRTSGRSRPQYF. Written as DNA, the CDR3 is TGTGCCACAGATCGGACTAGCGGGAGGTCTCGTCCGCAGTACTTC.

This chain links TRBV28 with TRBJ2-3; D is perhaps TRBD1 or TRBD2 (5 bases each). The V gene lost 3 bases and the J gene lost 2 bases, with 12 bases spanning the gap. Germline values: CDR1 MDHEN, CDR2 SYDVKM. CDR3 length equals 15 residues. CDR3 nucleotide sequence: TGTGCCAGCAGTTTGTCGACCGGGACCACAGATACGCAGTATTTT. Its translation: CASSLSTGTTDTQYF.

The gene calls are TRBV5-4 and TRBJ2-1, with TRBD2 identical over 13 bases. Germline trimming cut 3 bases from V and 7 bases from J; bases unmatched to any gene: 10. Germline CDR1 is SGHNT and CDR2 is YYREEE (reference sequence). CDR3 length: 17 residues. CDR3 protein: CASSWGTSGKVLNEQFF. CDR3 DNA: TGTGCCAGCAGCTGGGGGACTAGCGGGAAGGTTTTGAATGAGCAGTTCTTC.

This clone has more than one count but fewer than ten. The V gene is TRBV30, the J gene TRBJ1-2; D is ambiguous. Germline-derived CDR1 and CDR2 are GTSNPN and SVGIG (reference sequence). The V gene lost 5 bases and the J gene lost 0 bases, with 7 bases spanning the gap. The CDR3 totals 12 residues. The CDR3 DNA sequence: TGTGCCTGGGGCAGAGCTAACTATGGCTACACCTTC. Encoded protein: CAWGRANYGYTF.

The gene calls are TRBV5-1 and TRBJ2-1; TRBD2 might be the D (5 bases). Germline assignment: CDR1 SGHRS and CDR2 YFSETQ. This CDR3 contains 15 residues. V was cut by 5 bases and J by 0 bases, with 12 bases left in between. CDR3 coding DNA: TGCGCCAGCAGACCAAGCGGTAGCTCCTACAATGAGCAGTTCTTC. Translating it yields CASRPSGSSYNEQFF.

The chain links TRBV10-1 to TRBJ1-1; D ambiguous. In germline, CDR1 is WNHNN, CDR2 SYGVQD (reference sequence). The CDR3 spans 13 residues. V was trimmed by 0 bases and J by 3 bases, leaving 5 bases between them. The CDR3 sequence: CASSESGYTEAFF. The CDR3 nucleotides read TGCGCCAGCAGTGAGTCGGGGTACACTGAAGCTTTCTTT.

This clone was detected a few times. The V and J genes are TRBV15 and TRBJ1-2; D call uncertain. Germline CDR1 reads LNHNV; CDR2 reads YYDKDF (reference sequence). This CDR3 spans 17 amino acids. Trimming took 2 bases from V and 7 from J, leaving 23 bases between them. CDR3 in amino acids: CATSRHASRSREIGYTF. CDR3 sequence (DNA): TGTGCCACCAGCAGACACGCCTCCCGCTCCCGGGAAATTGGCTACACCTTC.